This is a list of T cell receptor beta chains from one sample in a study of metastatic and nonmetastatic thyroid tumors. MiXCR was used by TCRdb to re-call the PCR reads. This table holds tens of thousands of clones, roughly 20% found once. Material for sequencing was blood. These receptors were obtained from a female donor with papillary thyroid cancer or a benign thyroid nodule (not recorded which). Some clones in this sample may be carry-over from other donors' samples. The CDR3 runs from the conserved cysteine through the conserved F or W. A D gene is named only where the DNA matches it firmly. Expanded clones are given a class, and other clones once, few, many or no size at all.

TRBV3-1,14,-,TRBJ2-2,-,CASSQVQNTGELFF,TGTGCCAGCAGCCAAGTTCAGAACACCGGGGAGCTGTTTTTT
TRBV18,16,many,TRBJ2-5,-,CASSPQVLADKETQYF,TGTGCCAGCTCACCCCAGGTGCTAGCTGATAAAGAGACCCAGTACTTC
TRBV28,14,many,TRBJ2-5,-,CATRLRALQETQYF,TGTGCCACACGACTGAGGGCCCTCCAAGAGACCCAGTACTTC
TRBV6-4,15,many,TRBJ1-6,-,CASSSIGQGYSPLHF,TGTGCCAGCAGCAGTATCGGGCAGGGTTATTCACCCCTCCACTTT
TRBV6-2/TRBV6-3,16,many,TRBJ2-3,TRBD2,CASSHPLAGLTDTQYF,TGTGCCAGCAGTCATCCCCTAGCGGGACTCACAGATACGCAGTATTTT
TRBV18,15,many,TRBJ1-1,-,CASSRTGRGNTEAFF,TGTGCCAGCTCGCGTACGGGACGCGGGAACACTGAAGCTTTCTTT
TRBV28,14,many,TRBJ2-6,-,CASSLSPGANVLTF,TGTGCCAGCAGCCTCTCCCCTGGGGCCAACGTCCTGACTTTC
TRBV30,14,many,TRBJ2-1,-,CAWSVGEIDNGQFF,TGTGCCTGGAGTGTGGGGGAGATAGACAATGGGCAGTTCTTC
TRBV20-1,11,-,TRBJ2-7,-,CSARLGTEQYF,TGCAGTGCTAGATTGGGGACCGAGCAGTACTTC
TRBV4-3,17,medium-sized,TRBJ1-2,TRBD1,CASSQDYVTGRNYGYTF,TGCGCCAGCAGCCAAGATTACGTGACAGGGCGGAACTATGGCTACACCTTC
TRBV6-1,15,many,TRBJ2-6,-,CASSERTSGANVLTF,TGTGCCAGCAGCGAAAGGACGTCTGGGGCCAACGTCCTGACTTTC
TRBV15,12,-,TRBJ2-5,-,CATSGIQETQYF,TGTGCCACCAGCGGGATACAAGAGACCCAGTACTTC
TRBV15,15,few,TRBJ2-7,TRBD2,CATSSRGGTSVEQYF,TGTGCCACCAGCAGCCGGGGGGGGACTAGCGTAGAGCAGTACTTC
TRBV5-1,14,-,TRBJ2-3,-,CASSPSTSTDTQYF,TGCGCCAGCAGCCCCTCTACCAGCACAGATACGCAGTATTTT
TRBV20-1,12,many,TRBJ1-1,TRBD1,CSAVDRGPEAFF,TGCAGTGCTGTGGACAGGGGGCCTGAGGCTTTCTTT
TRBV28,13,-,TRBJ2-5,-,CASSLLATETQYF,TGTGCCAGCAGTTTACTAGCCACGGAGACCCAGTACTTC
TRBV25-1,16,-,TRBJ2-3,-,CVSSEPGQGGPDTQYF,TGTGTCAGCAGTGAACCCGGTCAGGGGGGCCCAGATACGCAGTATTTT
TRBV4-3,14,many,TRBJ2-7,-,CASSEQRGTYEQYF,TGCGCCAGCAGCGAACAGAGGGGAACCTACGAGCAGTACTTC
TRBV3-1,14,-,TRBJ2-2,TRBD2,CASSRTSGRGELFF,TGTGCCAGCAGCAGGACTAGCGGGAGGGGGGAGCTGTTTTTT
TRBV30,11,medium-sized,TRBJ2-7,-,CAWSFGAEQYF,TGTGCCTGGAGTTTCGGGGCCGAGCAGTACTTC
TRBV30,14,-,TRBJ1-2,-,CGWIVVGRAYGYTF,TGTGGGTGGATCGTGGTAGGCAGGGCGTATGGCTACACCTTC
TRBV27,15,many,TRBJ1-4,TRBD1,CASSPLRGPNEKLFF,TGTGCCAGCAGTCCCCTCAGGGGGCCAAATGAAAAACTGTTTTTT
TRBV30,15,medium-sized,TRBJ2-3,-,CAWSPAPMLGDTQYF,TGTGCCTGGAGTCCTGCCCCCATGTTAGGAGATACGCAGTATTTT
TRBV28,12,few,TRBJ2-7,-,CASRTPGYEQYF,TGTGCCAGCAGAACACCGGGCTACGAGCAGTACTTC